These T cell receptor beta chains were read from a single sample in a study of CD8 T cells in Susac syndrome. TCRdb reprocessed the immunoSEQ multiplex PCR reads via MiXCR and lists one record per CDR3 protein. The sample holds approximately 200,000 distinct CDR3 sequences, 95% seen once. Source material: CD4+ T cells from PBMCs. The receptors here all came from a human donor with multiple sclerosis. Both conserved end residues are part of each CDR3. Each record gives: CDR3 length, J gene, D gene, V gene, clone size, CDR3 protein, CDR3 DNA. The D gene is left open where the match is weak. Clone size appears in some rows only: once, few, many, or a class for an expanded clone.

>15|TRBJ1-5|NA|TRBV18|NA
CASSPGLQENQPQHF
TGTGCCAGCTCACCAGGGTTGCAGGAGAATCAGCCCCAGCATTTT
>14|TRBJ2-1|TRBD2|TRBV24-1|NA
CATSGRGGNNEQFF
TGTGCCACCAGTGGAAGGGGAGGGAACAATGAGCAGTTCTTC
>17|TRBJ2-1|NA|TRBV27|NA
CASSFVRGGYLHNEQFF
TGTGCCAGCAGTTTTGTTAGAGGGGGGTACCTTCACAATGAGCAGTTCTTC
>14|TRBJ1-2|NA|TRBV5-4|NA
CASSLVDLDGGYTF
TGTGCCAGCAGCTTGGTGGACCTTGACGGTGGCTACACCTTC
>12|TRBJ1-1|NA|TRBV2|NA
CASLGLNTEAFF
TGTGCCAGCCTCGGGTTGAACACTGAAGCTTTCTTT
>13|TRBJ2-7|NA|TRBV3-1|once
CASSPRTAYEQYF
TGTGCCAGCAGCCCCCGGACGGCCTACGAGCAGTACTTC
>13|TRBJ2-1|TRBD2|TRBV20-1|NA
CSAKTSGGNEQFF
TGCAGTGCCAAGACTAGCGGGGGCAATGAGCAGTTCTTC
>16|TRBJ1-5|NA|TRBV12-3/TRBV12-4|NA
CASSPRARGSNQPQHF
TGTGCCAGCAGTCCTCGGGCCCGGGGTAGCAATCAGCCCCAGCATTTT
>15|TRBJ2-1|NA|TRBV5-1|NA
CASSPSGESYNEQFF
TGCGCCAGCAGCCCCTCGGGGGAATCCTACAATGAGCAGTTCTTC
>13|TRBJ1-2|NA|TRBV19|NA
CASRWTPSGGYTF
TGTGCCAGCCGATGGACACCGAGCGGTGGCTACACCTTC
>15|TRBJ2-5|TRBD2|TRBV20-1|NA
CSAGPSGGGGSTQYF
TGCAGTGCTGGGCCTAGCGGGGGGGGTGGTTCGACCCAGTACTTC
>15|TRBJ2-1|NA|TRBV5-1|NA
CASRMGLVGTNEQFF
TGCGCCAGCCGGATGGGGCTAGTGGGGACCAATGAGCAGTTCTTC
>15|TRBJ1-5|NA|TRBV9|NA
CASSLSDTEGQPQHF
TGTGCCAGCAGTCTTTCCGACACTGAGGGTCAGCCCCAGCATTTT
>14|TRBJ1-2|TRBD1|TRBV6-5|NA
CASTRTGGSYGYTF
TGTGCCAGCACGCGGACAGGGGGCAGCTATGGCTACACCTTC
>15|TRBJ2-3|TRBD1|TRBV6-6|NA
CASSFSTGLTDTQYF
TGTGCCAGCAGTTTCTCGACAGGGCTCACAGATACGCAGTATTTT
>12|TRBJ2-3|NA|TRBV12-3/TRBV12-4|NA
CASSLRLSTQYF
TGTGCCAGCAGTTTGAGACTAAGTACGCAGTATTTT
>14|TRBJ2-5|NA|TRBV7-7|NA
CASSLRLLQETQYF
TGTGCTAGCAGCTTAAGACTACTCCAAGAGACCCAGTACTTC
>16|TRBJ2-1|TRBD2|TRBV7-8|NA
CASRHRLAGIYNEQFF
TGTGCCAGCAGACATCGACTAGCGGGGATATACAATGAGCAGTTCTTC
>11|TRBJ1-2|NA|TRBV30|NA
CAWRRRNGYTF
TGTGCCTGGCGTCGGAGGAATGGCTACACCTTC
>14|TRBJ2-2|NA|TRBV5-1|NA
CASSFTSRPGELFF
TGCGCCAGCAGCTTTACTAGCCGTCCCGGGGAGCTGTTTTTT
>15|TRBJ2-5|NA|TRBV5-1|NA
CASSPNTGIEKTQYF
TGCGCCAGCAGCCCTAATACGGGAATCGAGAAGACCCAGTACTTC
>14|TRBJ2-2|TRBD1|TRBV29-1|NA
CSVARQGYTGELFF
TGCAGCGTTGCCCGACAGGGGTACACCGGGGAGCTGTTTTTT
>17|TRBJ2-1|NA|TRBV9|NA
CASSGDSGDGSYNEQFF
TGTGCCAGCAGCGGCGACTCAGGGGATGGGTCCTACAATGAGCAGTTCTTC
>14|TRBJ2-5|NA|TRBV11-2|NA
CASSLGALQETQYF
TGTGCCAGCAGCTTAGGGGCTCTCCAAGAGACCCAGTACTTC
>12|TRBJ2-4|NA|TRBV6-5|NA
CASSYSGLIQYF
TGTGCCAGCAGTTACTCTGGTCTAATTCAGTACTTC
>14|TRBJ2-1|TRBD1|TRBV15|NA
CATQRDRVFYEQFF
TGTGCCACCCAGCGGGACAGGGTGTTTTATGAGCAGTTCTTC
>15|TRBJ1-1|NA|TRBV19|NA
CASTTLQVMNTEAFF
TGTGCCAGTACCACGCTACAGGTTATGAACACTGAAGCTTTCTTT
>15|TRBJ1-1|TRBD1|TRBV28|NA
CASSPGQGRSTEAFF
TGTGCCAGCAGTCCGGGACAGGGGAGGAGTACTGAAGCTTTCTTT
>14|TRBJ2-5|TRBD2|TRBV3-1|NA
CASRRLADEETQYF
TGTGCCAGCAGGAGACTAGCGGATGAGGAGACCCAGTACTTC
>13|TRBJ2-5|NA|TRBV29-1|NA
CSAPTQNQETQYF
TGCAGCGCCCCTACCCAGAACCAAGAGACCCAGTACTTC